A single sample is the source of the 22 T cell receptor beta chains below, sequenced in a study of CD8 T cells in ankylosing spondylitis. Whole-study results and caveats: A motif of roughly 8 highly homologous TCR beta variants was seen as apparently characteristic of ankylosing spondylitis blood.

TCRdb fed the 5' RACE reads into MiXCR, producing one record per CDR3 protein. The repertoire holds around 770,000 distinct CDR3 sequences, with 15% to 20% as singletons. Their recognized antigens are unknown. Sequenced sample: blood, either unsorted or a sorted T cell fraction (not recorded which). These receptors originate from a male donor with ankylosing spondylitis.

The CDR3 protein is CASSRDRDTQYF. The CDR3 DNA reads as TGTGCCAGCAGCCGAGATCGGGATACGCAGTATTTT. The chain links TRBV6-1 to TRBJ2-3; D remains unclear. CDR1 is MNHNS, CDR2 SASEGT, per germline. Trimming cost V 6 bases and J 6 bases, with 10 bases left between them. CDR3 size: 12 residues.

As for this clonotype: This CDR3 fails to terminate in the conserved phenylalanine or tryptophan, so it likely reflects a read error. The V and J genes are TRBV5-1 and TRBJ1-1; D is uncertain. Germline-derived CDR1 and CDR2 are SGHRS and YFSETQ. V lost 0 bases and J 2 bases, leaving 8 bases between the germline ends. The CDR3 is made up of 14 amino acids. CDR3 sequence reads: CASSLVPSNTEAFL. The DNA for the CDR3 is TGCGCCAGCAGCTTGGTTCCCAGCAACACTGAAGCTTTCTTA.

This clonotype was found a few times. The chain uses TRBV7-9 and TRBJ1-4, with D uncertain. The V gene lost 1 base and the J gene lost 3 bases, with 9 bases spanning the gap. The germline V gene encodes CDR1 SEHNR and CDR2 FQNEAQ (reference sequence). The CDR3 is 15 residues long. The CDR3 reads CASSLGGPANEKLFF. The CDR3 nucleotides are TGTGCCAGCAGCTTAGGTGGGCCGGCTAATGAAAAACTGTTTTTT.

This clonotype was picked up a small number of times. V gene TRBV5-1 combines with J gene TRBJ2-7; D is possibly TRBD1 or TRBD2 (5 bases each). Germline CDR1 and CDR2: SGHRS and YFSETQ. Trimming took off 2 bases at V and 2 bases at J, with 11 bases between the two ends. The CDR3 consists of 14 residues. The CDR3 reads CASSFPGPTYEQYF. DNA for the CDR3: TGCGCCAGCAGCTTTCCGGGACCTACCTACGAGCAGTACTTC.

CDR3 amino acids: CAWSVGTGSSYNSPLHF. The CDR3 DNA is TGTGCCTGGAGTGTAGGGACAGGGAGCTCCTATAATTCACCCCTCCACTTT. V usage is TRBV30 and J usage is TRBJ1-6; TRBD1 matches at 9 bases. This CDR3 is 17 amino acids long. Germline loops: CDR1 GTSNPN, CDR2 SVGIG (reference sequence). The trim removed 0 bases at V and 0 bases at J, leaving 3 bases unmatched.

This clonotype has more than one count but fewer than ten. The rearrangement uses TRBV12-3 or TRBV12-4 and TRBJ1-1; D remains unclear. This CDR3 has 15 amino acids. With 2 bases removed from V and 4 bases from J, the gap between germline ends came to 14 bases. CDR3 bases: TGTGCCAGCAGTTTAATGGGAGGTTTGACCACTGAAGCTTTCTTT. This codes for CASSLMGGLTTEAFF.

The rearrangement uses TRBV6-2 or TRBV6-3 and TRBJ1-1; D not resolved. Germline values: CDR1 MNHEY, CDR2 SVGEGT. The CDR3 spans 13 residues. The germline V and J ends were trimmed by 2 bases and 1 base, with 5 bases remaining between them. CDR3 loop: CASSYHGNTEAFF. In DNA form, the CDR3 reads TGTGCCAGCAGTTACCACGGGAACACTGAAGCTTTCTTT.

This clonotype turned up a few times. The genes are TRBV29-1 and TRBJ2-7, with D tentatively TRBD1 (6 bases). V lost 4 bases to trimming and J lost 2 bases, with 15 bases between them. CDR3 size: 14 residues. From germline, CDR1 is SQVTM and CDR2 ANQGSEA. The CDR3 reads CSVVLSTGTYEQYF. The CDR3 nucleotides are TGCAGCGTTGTTCTTTCTACAGGGACCTACGAGCAGTACTTC.

The chain recombines TRBV6-2 or TRBV6-3 with TRBJ1-2, with no clear D. The CDR3 covers 14 residues. Looked up from germline, CDR1 is MNHEY and CDR2 is SVGEGT. Trimming removed 6 bases at V and 6 bases at J, with 17 bases between. Here the CDR3 reads CASRDTPVRHGYTF. The CDR3 nucleotides are TGTGCCAGCAGAGATACGCCGGTTCGGCATGGCTACACCTTC.

This clonotype showed up just a few times. V gene TRBV5-1 combines with J gene TRBJ2-1; 9 nucleotides agree with TRBD2. With V trimmed by 4 bases and J by 4 bases, 6 bases remained unmatched. CDR3 length: 15 amino acids. The germline CDR1 and CDR2 sequences are SGHRS and YFSETQ. The DNA of the CDR3 is TGCGCCAGCAGCCCCAGGACTAGCGATTACAATGAGCAGTTCTTC. It codes for CASSPRTSDYNEQFF.

This clonotype was counted only a few times. This chain links TRBV20-1 with TRBJ2-1; D is possibly TRBD1 or TRBD2 (7 bases each). CDR3 length: 13 residues. Germline lookup yields CDR1 DFQATT and CDR2 SNEGSKA (reference sequence). Trimming stripped 6 bases from V and 8 bases from J, with 17 bases between. CDR3 coding DNA: TGCAGTGCCCAGGGGGGGGGCCCCGATGAGCAGTTCTTC. The encoded protein is CSAQGGGPDEQFF.

CDR3 region: CASSYSGTPQETQYF. The CDR3, as DNA: TGTGCCAGCAGTTACTCAGGGACACCCCAAGAGACCCAGTACTTC. The chain employs TRBV6-2 or TRBV6-3 and TRBJ2-5; TRBD1 might be the D (6 bases). V was trimmed by 0 bases and J by 1 base, leaving 9 bases between them. The CDR3 has 15 residues. Germline V lookup: CDR1 MNHEY, CDR2 SVGEGT.

V is TRBV5-6 and J is TRBJ2-5, with D possibly matching TRBD2 (6 bases). The CDR3 spans 17 residues. V was shortened by 3 bases and J by 3 bases, with 21 bases between the two germline ends. The germline V gene has CDR1 SGHDT and CDR2 YYEEEE. The CDR3 spells CASSSWVVAVSKETQYF. CDR3 nucleotide sequence: TGTGCCAGCAGCTCTTGGGTTGTAGCGGTTTCGAAAGAGACCCAGTACTTC.

The gene calls are TRBV25-1 and TRBJ2-5; 7 bases line up with TRBD2. The CDR3 consists of 16 residues. V lost 1 base to trimming and J lost 2 bases; unmatched junction nucleotides: 7. In germline, CDR1 is MGHDK, CDR2 SYGVNS. In nucleotides, the CDR3 is TGTGCCAGCAGTGAATTAGAGGCTAGCGGTCAAGAGACCCAGTACTTC. Translating gives CASSELEASGQETQYF.

This clonotype appeared a few times. This CDR3 reads CASSQDRGRYNSPLHF. The CDR3 nucleotides read TGTGCCAGCAGCCAGGACAGGGGCCGTTATAATTCACCCCTCCACTTT. The chain combines TRBV5-6 with TRBJ1-6; 9 nucleotides match TRBD1. Germline CDR1 and CDR2: SGHDT and YYEEEE. V shed 4 bases, J shed 4 bases, and the junction held 6 bases outside the gene matches. The CDR3 length is 16 residues.

The rearrangement links TRBV7-8 to TRBJ1-1; TRBD1 matches at 8 bases. The CDR3 length is 14 residues. Germline trimming cut 3 bases from V and 5 bases from J; bases unmatched to any gene: 5. Germline CDR1 and CDR2: SGHVS and FQNEAQ. The CDR3 region is CASSFGQGETEAFF. In DNA form, the CDR3 reads TGTGCCAGCAGCTTCGGACAGGGTGAGACTGAAGCTTTCTTT.

A few counts support this clonotype. This chain links TRBV2 with TRBJ2-7; possibly TRBD1 for D (5 bases). V shed 3 bases and J shed 4 bases, with 10 bases lying between them. The CDR3 runs to 13 residues. The V gene's germline CDR1 is SNHLY and CDR2 FYNNEI. The CDR3 loop is CASSEDIVYEQYF. The CDR3 DNA is TGTGCCAGCAGTGAGGACATCGTATACGAGCAGTACTTC.

In the case of this clonotype: It may be a read error: a sequence one base away is much more abundant. The rearrangement uses TRBV12-3 or TRBV12-4 and TRBJ1-1; TRBD1 agrees at 7 bases. The CDR3 loop spans 14 amino acids. J was trimmed by 4 bases and V by 6 bases; bases with no gene match: 8. In DNA form, the CDR3 reads TGTGCCAGCAGAAGCCGGGACAGTGGCACTGAAGCTTTCTTT. It codes for CASRSRDSGTEAFF.

The rearrangement links TRBV5-6 to TRBJ2-3; possible D gene TRBD1, 6 bases. This CDR3 is 15 amino acids long. V was trimmed by 4 bases and J by 2 bases, leaving 14 bases between them. Per the germline V gene, CDR1 is SGHDT and CDR2 is YYEEEE. In DNA form, the CDR3 reads TGTGCCAGCAGCCCCGGACAGAAGTTCACAGATACGCAGTATTTT. Translating it yields CASSPGQKFTDTQYF. The full variable domain, in which reference TRBV5-6 and TRBJ2-3 provide the parts outside the CDR3, is DAGVTQSPTHLIKTRGQQVTLRCSPKSGHDTVSWYQQALGQGPQFIFQYYEEEERQRGNFPDRFSGHQFPNYSSELNVNALLLGDSALYLCASSPGQKFTDTQYFGPGTRLTVL.

The chain joins TRBV7-8 to TRBJ2-1; 11 nucleotides agree with TRBD2. V was pared by 1 base and J by 8 bases, with 7 bases of the junction left unmatched. Germline V CDR1 and CDR2: SGHVS, FQNEAQ. The CDR3 spans 16 residues. As DNA, the CDR3 is TGTGCCAGCAGCTTAGAGATAGCGGGAGGGCTCCATGAGCAGTTCTTC. As protein: CASSLEIAGGLHEQFF. The full variable domain, with the rest looked up from reference TRBV7-8 and TRBJ2-1, is GAGVSQSPRYKVAKRGQDVALRCDPISGHVSLFWYQQALGQGPEFLTYFQNEAQLDKSGLPSDRFFAERPEGSVSTLKIQRTQQEDSAVYLCASSLEIAGGLHEQFFGPGTRLTVL.

The chain uses TRBV29-1 and TRBJ2-2; possible D gene TRBD1, 6 bases. Germline lookup yields CDR1 SQVTM and CDR2 ANQGSEA. V shed 5 bases and J shed 6 bases, with 10 bases lying between them. The CDR3 sequence is 12 residues long. The CDR3 DNA follows: TGCAGCGTTCAGGGGTTATCCGGGGAGCTGTTTTTT. Translation gives CSVQGLSGELFF.

This clonotype has more than one count but fewer than ten. The chain employs TRBV7-9 and TRBJ2-7; 9 nucleotides align to TRBD1. CDR3 size: 15 residues. Germline V lookup: CDR1 SEHNR, CDR2 FQNEAQ (reference sequence). The junction had 9 bases not matched to a gene; V was cut back by 4 bases and J by 5 bases. The CDR3 bases are TGTGCCAGCAGCTCTACCGGGACAGGGCGCAACGAGCAGTACTTC. This codes for CASSSTGTGRNEQYF.